This TCR beta chain was recovered during a study of blood T cell repertoires in COVID-19. The overall study: Nucleic acid was either cDNA or gDNA, and it came from T cells, B-cell-depleted T cells, or PBMCs.

The data were produced by immunoSEQ multiplex PCR, yet TCRdb's version contains in-frame clones alone and is incomplete. This sample carries 230,000 or so clones, 80% to 90% of them seen once, and the ten largest clones take over 2%. The CDR3 has 15 residues. Germline assignment: CDR1 SGHNT and CDR2 YENEEA. V shed 5 bases and J 3 bases; nucleotides not matched to a gene: 7. The chain uses TRBV11-3 and TRBJ2-7, with 10 bases that match TRBD1. This clonotype originated in a middle-aged man who had recovered from COVID-19. Sample: peripheral blood. The CDR3 sequence: CASSAPGQGIYEQYF. CDR3 bases: TGTGCCAGCAGCGCCCCGGGACAGGGGATCTACGAGCAGTACTTC.